These 4 T cell receptor beta chains originate from one sample sequenced in a study of T cell responses to AZD1222 COVID-19 vaccine. Data came from immunoSEQ multiplex PCR; TCRdb stores just in-frame clones and leaves some out. The table records about 150,000 clones, approximately 90% of them present only once. The sequences come from peripheral blood, collected 28 days after the second AZD1222 dose. The receptor set was obtained from an adult who received the AZD1222 COVID-19 vaccine.

This chain connects TRBV5-1 to TRBJ2-5; 11 bases map to TRBD2. CDR1 and CDR2 from the germline V gene are SGHRS and YFSETQ. V dropped 4 bases and J dropped 2; count of bases not matched to a gene: 7. The CDR3 loop spans 16 amino acids. CDR3 nucleotide sequence: TGCGCCAGCAGCGCAGCGGGACTAGCGGATCAAGAGACCCAGTACTTC. It codes for CASSAAGLADQETQYF.

The chain carries TRBV2 and TRBJ2-5; D is possibly TRBD1 (6 bases). Trimming took off 7 bases at V and 4 bases at J, with 13 bases between the two ends. The CDR3 sequence is 13 residues long. Germline V gives CDR1 SNHLY, CDR2 FYNNEI. CDR3 protein: CASTVLQGETQYF. The CDR3 DNA sequence: TGTGCCAGCACCGTTTTACAGGGAGAGACCCAGTACTTC.

The chain couples TRBV10-3 to TRBJ1-4; no clear D. Looked up from germline, CDR1 is ENHRY and CDR2 is SYGVKD. The V end lost 0 bases, the J end lost 0 bases, and 5 bases lay between the germline ends. This CDR3 has 15 residues. In nucleotides, the CDR3 is TGTGCCATCAGTGAGTCCTCCGCAACTAATGAAAAACTGTTTTTT. This sequence encodes CAISESSATNEKLFF.

This chain links TRBV11-1 with TRBJ2-7; no clear D. This CDR3 is 14 amino acids long. Germline CDR1 reads SGHAT; CDR2 reads FQDESV (reference sequence). The germline V and J ends were trimmed by 3 bases and 4 bases, with 13 bases remaining between them. CDR3 region: CASSFHSNIYEQYF. The CDR3 DNA sequence: TGTGCCAGCAGCTTTCACTCGAACATTTACGAGCAGTACTTC.